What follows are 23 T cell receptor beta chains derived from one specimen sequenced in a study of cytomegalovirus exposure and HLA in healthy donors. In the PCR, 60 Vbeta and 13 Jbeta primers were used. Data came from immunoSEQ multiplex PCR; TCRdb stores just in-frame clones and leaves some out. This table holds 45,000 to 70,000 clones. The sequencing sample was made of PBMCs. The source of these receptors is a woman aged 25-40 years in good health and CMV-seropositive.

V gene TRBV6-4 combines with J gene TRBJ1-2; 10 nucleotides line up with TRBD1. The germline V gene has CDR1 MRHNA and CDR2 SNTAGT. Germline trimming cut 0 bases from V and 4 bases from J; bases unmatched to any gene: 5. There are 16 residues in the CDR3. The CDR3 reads CASSDSTTGGLYGYTF. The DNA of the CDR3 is TGTGCCAGCAGTGACTCCACGACAGGGGGCCTCTATGGCTACACCTTC.

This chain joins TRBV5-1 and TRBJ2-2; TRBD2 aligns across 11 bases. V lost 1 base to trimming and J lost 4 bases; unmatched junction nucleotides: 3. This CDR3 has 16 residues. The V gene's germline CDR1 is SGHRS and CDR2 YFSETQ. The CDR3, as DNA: TGCGCCAGCAGCTTGCGGCTAGCGGGAGGCACCGGGGAGCTGTTTTTT. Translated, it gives CASSLRLAGGTGELFF.

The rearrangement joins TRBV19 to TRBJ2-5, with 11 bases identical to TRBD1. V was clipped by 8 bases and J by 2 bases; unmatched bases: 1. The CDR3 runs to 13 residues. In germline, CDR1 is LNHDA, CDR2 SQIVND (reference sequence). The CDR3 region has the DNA TGTGCCAGTGGGACAGGGGGGCAAGAGACCCAGTACTTC. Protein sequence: CASGTGGQETQYF.

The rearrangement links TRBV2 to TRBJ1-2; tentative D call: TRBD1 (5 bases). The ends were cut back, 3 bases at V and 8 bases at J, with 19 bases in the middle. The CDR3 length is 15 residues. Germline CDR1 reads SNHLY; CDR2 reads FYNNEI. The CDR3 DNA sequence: TGTGCCAGCAGTGATACATCACAGGTCCCTCGGGGCTACACCTTC. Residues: CASSDTSQVPRGYTF.

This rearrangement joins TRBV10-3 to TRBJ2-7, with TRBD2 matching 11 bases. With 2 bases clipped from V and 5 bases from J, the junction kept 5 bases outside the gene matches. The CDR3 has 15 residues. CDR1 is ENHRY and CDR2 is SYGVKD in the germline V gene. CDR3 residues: CAISELLAGGDEQYF. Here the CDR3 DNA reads TGTGCCATCAGTGAGCTTCTAGCGGGGGGAGACGAGCAGTACTTC.

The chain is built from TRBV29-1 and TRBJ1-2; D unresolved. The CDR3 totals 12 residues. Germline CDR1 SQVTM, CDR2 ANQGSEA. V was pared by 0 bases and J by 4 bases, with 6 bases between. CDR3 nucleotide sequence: TGCAGCGTTGAAGATCCAATCTATGGCTACACCTTC. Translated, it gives CSVEDPIYGYTF. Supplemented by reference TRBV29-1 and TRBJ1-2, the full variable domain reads SAVISQKPSRDICQRGTSLTIQCQVDSQVTMMFWYRQQPGQSLTLIATANQGSEATYESGFVIDKFPISRPNLTFSTLTVSNMSPEDSSIYLCSVEDPIYGYTFGSGTRLTVV.

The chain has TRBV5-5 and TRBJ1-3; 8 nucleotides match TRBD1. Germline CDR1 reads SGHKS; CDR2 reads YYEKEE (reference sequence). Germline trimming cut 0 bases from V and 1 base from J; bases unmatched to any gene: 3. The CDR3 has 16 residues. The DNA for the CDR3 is TGTGCCAGCAGCTTGGACAGGGGGGTATCTGGAAACACCATATATTTT. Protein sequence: CASSLDRGVSGNTIYF.

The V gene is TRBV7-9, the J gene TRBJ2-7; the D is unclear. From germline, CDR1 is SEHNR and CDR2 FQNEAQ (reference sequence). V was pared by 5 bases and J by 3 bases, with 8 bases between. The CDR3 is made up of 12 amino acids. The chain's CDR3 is CASSRTGYEQYF. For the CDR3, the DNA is TGTGCCAGCAGCCGAACGGGCTACGAGCAGTACTTC.

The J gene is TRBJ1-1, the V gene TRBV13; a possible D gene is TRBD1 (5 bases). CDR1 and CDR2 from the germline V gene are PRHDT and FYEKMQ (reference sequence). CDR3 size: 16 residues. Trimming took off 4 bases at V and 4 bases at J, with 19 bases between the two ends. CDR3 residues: CASSSTRQGGSTEAFF. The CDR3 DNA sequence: TGTGCCAGCAGCTCAACTCGTCAGGGAGGATCCACTGAAGCTTTCTTT.

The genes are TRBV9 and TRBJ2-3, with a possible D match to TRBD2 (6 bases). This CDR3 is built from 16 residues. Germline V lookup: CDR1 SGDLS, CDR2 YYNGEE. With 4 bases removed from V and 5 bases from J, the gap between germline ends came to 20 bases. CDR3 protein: CASSPHQRVAVDTQYF. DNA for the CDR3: TGTGCCAGCAGCCCCCACCAGCGGGTAGCGGTAGATACGCAGTATTTT.

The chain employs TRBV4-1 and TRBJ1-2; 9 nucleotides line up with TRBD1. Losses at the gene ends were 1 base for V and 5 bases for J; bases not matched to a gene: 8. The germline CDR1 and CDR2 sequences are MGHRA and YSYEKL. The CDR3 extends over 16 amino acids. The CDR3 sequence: CASSQGKGQGRYGYTF. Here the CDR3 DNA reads TGCGCCAGCAGCCAAGGTAAAGGACAGGGGAGGTATGGCTACACCTTC.

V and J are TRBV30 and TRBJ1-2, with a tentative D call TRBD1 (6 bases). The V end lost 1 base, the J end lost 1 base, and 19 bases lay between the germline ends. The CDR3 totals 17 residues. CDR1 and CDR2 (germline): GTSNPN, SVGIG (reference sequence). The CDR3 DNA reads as TGTGCCTGGAGTGCCATCCGGGGGGGGCTTCTTAACTATGGCTACACCTTC. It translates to CAWSAIRGGLLNYGYTF.

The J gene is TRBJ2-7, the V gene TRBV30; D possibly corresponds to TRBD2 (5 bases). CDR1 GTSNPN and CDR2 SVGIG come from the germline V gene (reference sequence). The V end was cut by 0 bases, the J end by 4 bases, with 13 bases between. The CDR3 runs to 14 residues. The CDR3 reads CAWSVRGSFYEQYF. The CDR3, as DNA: TGTGCCTGGAGTGTAAGAGGGAGCTTTTACGAGCAGTACTTC.

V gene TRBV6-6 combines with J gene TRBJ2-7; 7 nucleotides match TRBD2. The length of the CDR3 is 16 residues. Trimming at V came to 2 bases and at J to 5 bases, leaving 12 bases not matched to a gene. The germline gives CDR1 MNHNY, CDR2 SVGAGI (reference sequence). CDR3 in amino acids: CASSYPSRDYPHEQYF. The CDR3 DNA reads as TGTGCCAGCAGTTACCCTTCGAGGGACTACCCCCACGAGCAGTACTTC.

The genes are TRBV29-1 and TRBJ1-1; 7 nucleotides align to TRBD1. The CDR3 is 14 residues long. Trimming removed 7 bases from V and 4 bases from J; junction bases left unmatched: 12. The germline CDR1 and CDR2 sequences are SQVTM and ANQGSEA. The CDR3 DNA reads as TGCAGCGGATGCTACAGGGGCTTATGCACTGAAGCTTTCTTT. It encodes CSGCYRGLCTEAFF.

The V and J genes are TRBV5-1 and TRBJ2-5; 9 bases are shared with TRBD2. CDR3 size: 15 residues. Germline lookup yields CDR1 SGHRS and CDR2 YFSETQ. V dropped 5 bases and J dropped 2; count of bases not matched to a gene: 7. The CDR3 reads CASRPSGMGQETQYF. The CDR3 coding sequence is TGCGCCAGCAGACCTAGCGGGATGGGACAAGAGACCCAGTACTTC.

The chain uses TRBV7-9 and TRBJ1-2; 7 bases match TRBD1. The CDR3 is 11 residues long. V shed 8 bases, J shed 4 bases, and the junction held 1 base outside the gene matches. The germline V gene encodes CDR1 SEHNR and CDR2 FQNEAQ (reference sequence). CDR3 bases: TGTGCCAGCCGGGACAGCTATGGCTACACCTTC. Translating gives CASRDSYGYTF.

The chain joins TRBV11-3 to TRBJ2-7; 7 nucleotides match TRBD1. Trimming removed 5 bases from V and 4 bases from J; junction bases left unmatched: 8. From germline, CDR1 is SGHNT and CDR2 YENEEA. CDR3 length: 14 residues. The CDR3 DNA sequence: TGTGCCAGCAGCATACCGGGACAGAGATACGAGCAGTACTTC. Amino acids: CASSIPGQRYEQYF. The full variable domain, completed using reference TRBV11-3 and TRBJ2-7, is EAGVVQSPRYKIIEKKQPVAFWCNPISGHNTLYWYLQNLGQGPELLIRYENEEAVDDSQLPKDRFSAERLKGVDSTLKIQPAELGDSAVYLCASSIPGQRYEQYFGPGTRLTVT.

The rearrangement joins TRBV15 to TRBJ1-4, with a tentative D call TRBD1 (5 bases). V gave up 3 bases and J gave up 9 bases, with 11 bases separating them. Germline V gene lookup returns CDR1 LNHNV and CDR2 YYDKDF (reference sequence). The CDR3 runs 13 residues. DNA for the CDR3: TGTGCCACCAGCAGTGGGGGGATACAAAAACTGTTTTTT. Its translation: CATSSGGIQKLFF.

The CDR3 bases are TGTGCCTGGAGGGCAGACAGGTTCACCGGAAACACCATATATTTT. Translation: CAWRADRFTGNTIYF. The V and J genes are TRBV30 and TRBJ1-3; a weak D match, TRBD1 (6 bases). CDR3 size: 15 residues. Germline V gene data show CDR1 as GTSNPN and CDR2 as SVGIG (reference sequence). V lost 3 bases and J lost 4, with 16 bases in between.

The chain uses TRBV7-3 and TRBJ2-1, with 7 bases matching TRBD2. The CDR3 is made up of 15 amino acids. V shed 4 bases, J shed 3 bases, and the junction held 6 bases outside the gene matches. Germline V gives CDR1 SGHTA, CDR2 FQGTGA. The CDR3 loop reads CASSSVASGYNEQFF. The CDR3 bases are TGTGCCAGCAGCTCCGTAGCTAGCGGCTACAATGAGCAGTTCTTC.

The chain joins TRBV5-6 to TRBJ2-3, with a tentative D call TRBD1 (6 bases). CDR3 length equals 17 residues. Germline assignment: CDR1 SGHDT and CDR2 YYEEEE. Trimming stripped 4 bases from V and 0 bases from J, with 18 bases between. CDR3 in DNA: TGTGCCAGCAGCCAACTTGGGGGCTCGATTAGCACAGATACGCAGTATTTT. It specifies CASSQLGGSISTDTQYF.

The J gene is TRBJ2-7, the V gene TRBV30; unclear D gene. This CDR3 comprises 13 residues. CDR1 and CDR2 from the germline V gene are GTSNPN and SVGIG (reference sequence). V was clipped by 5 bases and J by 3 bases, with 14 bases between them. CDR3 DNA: TGTGCCTGGGACATTGGGTCAATCTACGAGCAGTACTTC. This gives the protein CAWDIGSIYEQYF. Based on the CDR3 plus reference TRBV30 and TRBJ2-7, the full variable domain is SQTIHQWPATLVQPVGSPLSLECTVEGTSNPNLYWYRQAAGRGLQLLFYSVGIGQISSEVPQNLSASRPQDRQFILSSKKLLLSDSGFYLCAWDIGSIYEQYFGPGTRLTVT.